These 27 T cell receptor beta chains were sequenced from one sample in a study of chemoradiotherapy in HPV16-positive cancers. Sequencing was performed with immunoSEQ multiplex PCR; in TCRdb, only in-frame clones are kept and a portion is missing. The data contain fewer than 8,000 clones, roughly nine tenths of them seen just once; the ten biggest clones take up roughly 10%. The sample here was tumor tissue, taken from a patient who underwent chemoradiotherapy. These receptors were collected from a human donor with HPV-associated anogenital cancer.

This clone was seen only once. V and J are TRBV27 and TRBJ2-5; 7 positions match TRBD2. The V gene end was trimmed by 5 bases and the J gene end by 3 bases; junction bases not matched to a gene: 12. The CDR3 contains 16 residues. The germline V gene has CDR1 MNHEY and CDR2 SMNVEV (reference sequence). The CDR3 here is CASSPTGARGEETQYF. CDR3 DNA: TGTGCCAGCAGTCCTACCGGGGCCCGGGGGGAAGAGACCCAGTACTTC.

This clone occurred once. The chain combines TRBV6-5 with TRBJ2-1, with D tentatively TRBD2 (6 bases). Trimming took off 10 bases at V and 13 bases at J, with 20 bases between the two ends. CDR1 is MNHEY, CDR2 SVGAGI, per germline. This CDR3 has 12 residues. The CDR3 DNA follows: TGTGCCACCATGGAGGGCCGGACCGTACAGTTCTTC. Translation: CATMEGRTVQFF.

DNA for the CDR3: TGCGCCAGCAGCCCCTTCCAGGGTCAATACGAGCAGTACTTC. Its translation is CASSPFQGQYEQYF. V gene TRBV4-1 combines with J gene TRBJ2-7; D possibly corresponds to TRBD1 (5 bases). Germline V gene data show CDR1 as MGHRA and CDR2 as YSYEKL. V shed 4 bases and J shed 4 bases, with 14 bases lying between them. The CDR3 is 14 amino acids.

J is TRBJ2-5 and V is TRBV2; tentatively, D is TRBD1 (5 bases). The CDR3 consists of 14 residues. Germline V gives CDR1 SNHLY, CDR2 FYNNEI. Trimming stripped 10 bases from V and 2 bases from J, with 17 bases between. CDR3 protein: CATLPIDRQETQYF. The CDR3 bases are TGTGCCACCCTTCCTATCGACAGACAAGAGACCCAGTACTTC.

V and J are TRBV7-8 and TRBJ2-3; D possibly corresponds to TRBD2 (5 bases). Per germline, CDR1 SGHVS and CDR2 FQNEAQ. The CDR3 length is 17 residues. Deletions cut 1 base from V and 1 base from J, with 15 bases between. The CDR3, as DNA: TGTGCCAGCAGCTTAGTTGGCGGGTTAGTACGCACAGATACGCAGTATTTT. Translated, it gives CASSLVGGLVRTDTQYF.

This chain joins TRBV6-6 and TRBJ2-1, with 10 positions matching TRBD1. CDR3 length equals 12 residues. The germline V gene has CDR1 MNHNY and CDR2 SVGAGI (reference sequence). The junction had 4 bases not matched to a gene; V was cut back by 7 bases and J by 10 bases. CDR3 sequence: CASMRQGAEQFF. Written as DNA, the CDR3 is TGTGCCAGCATGAGACAGGGGGCCGAGCAGTTCTTC.

The chain uses TRBV6-1 and TRBJ2-5; possibly TRBD1 for D (5 bases). CDR3 length equals 13 residues. V gave up 5 bases and J gave up 5 bases, with 12 bases separating them. Germline assignment: CDR1 MNHNS and CDR2 SASEGT. The CDR3 here is CASSSRAGETQYF. In nucleotides, the CDR3 is TGTGCCAGCAGTAGCAGGGCAGGTGAGACCCAGTACTTC.

The J gene is TRBJ2-5, the V gene TRBV5-1, with 8 positions matching TRBD2. After removal of 4 bases from V and 3 bases from J, the junction contained 8 bases not matched to a gene. The length of the CDR3 is 15 residues. Per the germline V gene, CDR1 is SGHRS and CDR2 is YFSETQ. The DNA of the CDR3 is TGCGCCAGCAGCCTTAGCGGGACGTTAGAAGAGACCCAGTACTTC. Its translation is CASSLSGTLEETQYF. The full variable domain, in which reference TRBV5-1 and TRBJ2-5 provide the parts outside the CDR3, is KAGVTQTPRYLIKTRGQQVTLSCSPISGHRSVSWYQQTPGQGLQFLFEYFSETQRNKGNFPGRFSGRQFSNSRSEMNVSTLELGDSALYLCASSLSGTLEETQYFGPGTRLLVL.

The chain joins TRBV5-5 to TRBJ1-2, with 8 bases fitting TRBD1. V shed 6 bases, J shed 5 bases, and the junction held 12 bases outside the gene matches. Germline assignment: CDR1 SGHKS and CDR2 YYEKEE (reference sequence). The CDR3 consists of 15 residues. The CDR3 coding sequence is TGTGCCAGCACCATAAACCCGGGACAGGTTTATGGCTACACCTTC. This encodes CASTINPGQVYGYTF. Together with reference TRBV5-5 and TRBJ1-2, the CDR3 gives the full variable domain: DAGVTQSPTHLIKTRGQQVTLRCSPISGHKSVSWYQQVLGQGPQFIFQYYEKEERGRGNFPDRFSARQFPNYSSELNVNALLLGDSALYLCASTINPGQVYGYTFGSGTRLTVV.

This sequence joins TRBV10-1 and TRBJ2-3; D is perhaps TRBD2 (6 bases). Trimming pared 3 bases from V and 1 base from J, leaving 11 bases between. From germline, CDR1 is WNHNN and CDR2 SYGVQD (reference sequence). The CDR3 spans 15 residues. In DNA, the CDR3 is TGCGCCAGCAGTGACAGGTCGGGAGGCACAGATACGCAGTATTTT. Protein: CASSDRSGGTDTQYF.

The CDR3 sequence is CASSIGYNYGYTF. The CDR3 bases are TGTGCCAGTAGTATAGGATACAACTATGGCTACACCTTC. V usage is TRBV19 and J usage is TRBJ1-2; D ambiguous. V gave up 1 base and J gave up 2 bases, with 5 bases separating them. This CDR3 is 13 amino acids long. Germline V gene lookup returns CDR1 LNHDA and CDR2 SQIVND (reference sequence).

V usage is TRBV18 and J usage is TRBJ1-5; the D is unclear. Trimming shortened V by 6 bases and J by 3 bases, and 6 bases separated the two germline ends. CDR3 length equals 12 residues. Per germline, CDR1 KGHSH and CDR2 LQKENI. The CDR3, as DNA: TGTGCCAGCTCCGGGGTCAATCAGCCCCAGCATTTT. Protein: CASSGVNQPQHF.

This clone came up once. The gene calls are TRBV28 and TRBJ2-1; 7 nucleotides align to TRBD2. Germline V gene lookup returns CDR1 MDHEN and CDR2 SYDVKM. Trimming took 7 bases from V and 1 from J; bases not matched to a gene: 10. The CDR3 contains 16 residues. CDR3 in amino acids: CASTVAGWVSYNEQFF. DNA for the CDR3: TGTGCCAGCACAGTAGCGGGCTGGGTTTCCTACAATGAGCAGTTCTTC.

The V and J genes are TRBV5-1 and TRBJ2-3, with a weak D call TRBD1 (5 bases). V was cut by 0 bases and J by 2 bases, with 10 bases left in between. This CDR3 comprises 15 residues. Per the germline V gene, CDR1 is SGHRS and CDR2 is YFSETQ. For the CDR3, the DNA is TGCGCCAGCAGCTTGGTCGGCAGGGCCACAGATACGCAGTATTTT. This translates into CASSLVGRATDTQYF. The entire variable domain, with the rest obtained from reference TRBV5-1 and TRBJ2-3, is as follows: KAGVTQTPRYLIKTRGQQVTLSCSPISGHRSVSWYQQTPGQGLQFLFEYFSETQRNKGNFPGRFSGRQFSNSRSEMNVSTLELGDSALYLCASSLVGRATDTQYFGPGTRLTVL.

This chain uses TRBV9 with TRBJ2-7; 9 bases map to TRBD1. The CDR3 runs 14 residues. CDR1 and CDR2 (germline): SGDLS, YYNGEE. V gave up 5 bases and J gave up 4 bases; unmatched junction bases: 7. CDR3 nucleotides: TGTGCCAGCAGTCTCCGGGACAGGGAGTACGAGCAGTACTTC. This codes for CASSLRDREYEQYF. The full variable domain, its missing parts supplied by reference TRBV9 and TRBJ2-7, is DSGVTQTPKHLITATGQRVTLRCSPRSGDLSVYWYQQSLDQGLQFLIQYYNGEERAKGNILERFSAQQFPDLHSELNLSSLELGDSALYFCASSLRDREYEQYFGPGTRLTVT.

The V call is TRBV9, the J call TRBJ2-5; D remains unclear. The CDR3 totals 14 residues. V was clipped by 0 bases and J by 2 bases, with 8 bases between them. Germline values: CDR1 SGDLS, CDR2 YYNGEE. CDR3 bases: TGTGCCAGCAGCGTAGGGGGTACACAAGAGACCCAGTACTTC. Amino acids: CASSVGGTQETQYF.

The chain recombines TRBV7-2 with TRBJ2-1; D is unclear. V was trimmed by 5 bases and J by 6 bases, leaving 8 bases between them. The CDR3 covers 12 residues. The V gene's germline CDR1 is SGHTA and CDR2 FQGNSA. The CDR3 reads CASSKPFNEQFF. The DNA of the CDR3 is TGTGCCAGCAGCAAACCGTTCAATGAGCAGTTCTTC.

This chain connects TRBV14 to TRBJ2-5, with 9 bases lining up with TRBD2. The V segment lost 0 bases and the J segment 6 bases; nucleotides outside the gene matches: 11. Germline CDR1 is SGHDN and CDR2 is FVKESK. The CDR3 is 17 amino acids. The DNA for the CDR3 is TGTGCCAGCAGCCAAGAAGGGGTTGGGCTAGCGGGAAAGACCCAGTACTTC. Protein product: CASSQEGVGLAGKTQYF.

J is TRBJ1-2 and V is TRBV19; the D gene is possibly TRBD1 (5 bases). Germline V lookup: CDR1 LNHDA, CDR2 SQIVND (reference sequence). The germline V and J ends were trimmed by 4 bases and 2 bases, with 14 bases remaining between them. This CDR3 has 15 residues. CDR3 loop: CASSTNRNPNYGYTF. CDR3 bases: TGTGCCAGTAGTACAAACAGGAATCCCAACTATGGCTACACCTTC. Drawing the rest from reference TRBV19 and TRBJ1-2, the complete variable domain is DGGITQSPKYLFRKEGQNVTLSCEQNLNHDAMYWYRQDPGQGLRLIYYSQIVNDFQKGDIAEGYSVSREKKESFPLTVTSAQKNPTAFYLCASSTNRNPNYGYTFGSGTRLTVV.

This chain joins TRBV5-1 and TRBJ2-1; D gene ambiguous. This CDR3 has 12 amino acids. V was cut by 4 bases and J by 8 bases, with 10 bases left in between. Germline V CDR1 and CDR2: SGHRS, YFSETQ. The CDR3 here is CASSSTDDEQFF. CDR3 in DNA: TGCGCCAGCAGCAGCACTGATGATGAGCAGTTCTTC.

The V call is TRBV19, the J call TRBJ2-3; no definite D call. The CDR3 sequence is 14 residues long. With 5 bases removed from V and 4 bases from J, the gap between germline ends came to 13 bases. Germline V CDR1 and CDR2: LNHDA, SQIVND (reference sequence). The CDR3 loop is CASSVNLSPDTQYF. The CDR3 DNA is TGTGCCAGTAGTGTGAACTTGTCCCCAGATACGCAGTATTTT.

This rearrangement joins TRBV28 to TRBJ2-2, with D hard to call. V was clipped by 3 bases and J by 1 base, with 3 bases between them. The CDR3 consists of 13 residues. Germline loops: CDR1 MDHEN, CDR2 SYDVKM. The CDR3, as DNA: TGTGCCAGCAGTTTTGGGAACACCGGGGAGCTGTTTTTT. It is translated as CASSFGNTGELFF.

This chain uses TRBV11-3 with TRBJ1-1; D gene unclear. The V end was cut by 3 bases, the J end by 1 base, with 6 bases between. Germline loops: CDR1 SGHNT, CDR2 YENEEA. The CDR3 runs 13 residues. The CDR3 sequence is CASSFGGNTEAFF. CDR3 DNA: TGTGCCAGCAGCTTTGGTGGGAACACTGAAGCTTTCTTT.

This clone appeared a single time. The chain links TRBV11-2 to TRBJ2-1; the D is unclear. Germline CDR1 SGHAT, CDR2 FQNNGV. V was clipped by 0 bases and J by 7 bases, with 7 bases between them. This CDR3 contains 13 residues. In nucleotides, the CDR3 is TGTGCCAGCAGCTTAGATGGTCGAAATGAGCAGTTCTTC. The encoded protein is CASSLDGRNEQFF.

There are a few counts of this clone. The chain couples TRBV30 to TRBJ1-6; D is unclear. This CDR3 is 14 amino acids long. Germline CDR1 and CDR2: GTSNPN and SVGIG (reference sequence). Trimming stripped 4 bases from V and 7 bases from J, with 14 bases between. CDR3 sequence: CAWNMGNFNSPLHF. The CDR3 nucleotides read TGTGCCTGGAATATGGGGAATTTCAATTCACCCCTCCACTTT.

The chain couples TRBV7-2 to TRBJ2-7, with D perhaps matching TRBD2 (5 bases). With 4 bases removed from V and 2 bases from J, the gap between germline ends came to 12 bases. From germline, CDR1 is SGHTA and CDR2 FQGNSA. The CDR3 has 14 amino acids. The CDR3 is CASSSNLAAYEQYF. The CDR3 nucleotides are TGTGCCAGCAGCTCCAACCTAGCCGCCTACGAGCAGTACTTC. The full variable domain, in which reference TRBV7-2 and TRBJ2-7 provide the parts outside the CDR3, is GAGVSQSPSNKVTEKGKDVELRCDPISGHTALYWYRQSLGQGLEFLIYFQGNSAPDKSGLPSDRFSAERTGGSVSTLTIQRTQQEDSAVYLCASSSNLAAYEQYFGPGTRLTVT.

The chain uses TRBV11-3 and TRBJ2-7, with 8 bases that match TRBD2. Looked up from germline, CDR1 is SGHNT and CDR2 is YENEEA. The V gene end was trimmed by 1 base and the J gene end by 3 bases; junction bases not matched to a gene: 5. This CDR3 comprises 15 residues. The CDR3 DNA is TGTGCCAGCAGCTTAGTTGGTAGCGGGGTCTACGAGCAGTACTTC. Translation: CASSLVGSGVYEQYF.